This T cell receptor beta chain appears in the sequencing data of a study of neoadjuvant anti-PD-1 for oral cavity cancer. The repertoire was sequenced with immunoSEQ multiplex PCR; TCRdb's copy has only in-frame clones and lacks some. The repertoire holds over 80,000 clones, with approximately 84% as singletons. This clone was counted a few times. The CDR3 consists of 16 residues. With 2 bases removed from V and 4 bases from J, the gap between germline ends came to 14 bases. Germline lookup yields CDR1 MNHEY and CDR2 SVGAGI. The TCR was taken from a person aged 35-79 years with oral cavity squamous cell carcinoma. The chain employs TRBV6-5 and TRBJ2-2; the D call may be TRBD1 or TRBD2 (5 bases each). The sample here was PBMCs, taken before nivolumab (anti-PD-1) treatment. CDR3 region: CASSYGASRSTGELFF. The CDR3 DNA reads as TGTGCCAGCAGTTACGGGGCTAGCAGATCCACCGGGGAGCTGTTTTTT.